The rows below give T cell receptor beta chains drawn from one sample of a study of shared clonotypes between healthy human individuals. Method: immunoSEQ multiplex PCR; TCRdb's copy keeps in-frame clones and lacks some. The repertoire has 2,500,000 or so clones, 90% to 95% of them found once; the top ten carry more than 0.35%. The sample was naive CD4+ T cells from PBMCs. The receptors come from a man between 18 and 35 years old in good health. Some clones in this sample may be carry-over from other donors' samples. CDR3s include the opening cysteine and the closing phenylalanine or tryptophan.

j_call v_call cdr3_aa
TRBJ2-7 TRBV30 CAWSGLPQTDYEQYF
TRBJ1-2 TRBV7-2 CASSLVTVYGYTF
TRBJ2-1 TRBV4-1 CASSQAPGTSAYNEQFF
TRBJ2-3 TRBV9 CASSARSGNDDTQYF
TRBJ2-1 TRBV5-1 CASSPPPSGRALGEQFF
TRBJ1-1 TRBV19 CASSEGRYTEAFF
TRBJ2-7 TRBV10-3 CAISAGRETGGQYF
TRBJ2-4 TRBV5-1 CASSSDTTRDPNYF
TRBJ1-4 TRBV6-1 CASSVLGTDEKLFF
TRBJ2-3 TRBV7-9 CASSLLPRRYTDTQYF
TRBJ2-1 TRBV9 CASSVAGTSGRNEQFF
TRBJ1-4 TRBV18 CASSPGPRGEKLFF
TRBJ2-2 TRBV7-3 CASSLTGPRNTGELFF
TRBJ1-5 TRBV10-3 CATQGAHRAGDNQPQHF
TRBJ2-1 TRBV4-3 CASSQVRDSYNEQFF
TRBJ2-1 TRBV6-1 CASSGVREQFF
TRBJ2-7 TRBV7-2 CASSLFAGSAYEQYF
TRBJ1-3 TRBV11-2 CASSLVVQGALGNTIYF
TRBJ1-4 TRBV5-6 CASSLDGATNEKLFF
TRBJ2-1 TRBV28 CASRAPMGGAAAQFF
TRBJ2-7 TRBV2 CASSAQGFRYEQYF
TRBJ2-2 TRBV18 CASSPRTSGRAGDTGELFF
TRBJ2-1 TRBV25-1 CASSERGLAGYNEQFF
TRBJ1-1 TRBV14 CASSQDLGQLNTEAFF
TRBJ1-4 TRBV6-1 CASSSDRASEKLFF
TRBJ1-3 TRBV10-3 CAITPLAAGNTIYF
TRBJ2-1 TRBV7-2 CASSLRTGSNEQFF